Listed below are T cell receptor beta chains from one sample, sequenced in a study of blood T cell repertoires in COVID-19. Assay: immunoSEQ multiplex PCR; the TCRdb copy retains only in-frame clones and omits some. The sample records about half a million clones, roughly 85% being singletons. The sample comprised peripheral blood. The source is a human donor in a cohort sampled during active COVID-19. The CDR3 runs from the conserved cysteine through the conserved F or W. The D gene is left open where the match is weak. Not every row has a clone size; where given, it reads once, few, many or a size class.

-	TRBD1	TRBV13	TRBJ2-7	TGTGCCAGCAGCCGCAGGGGGCCCCCGGGATACGAGCAGTACTTC	CASSRRGPPGYEQYF
-	-	TRBV19	TRBJ1-1	TGTGCCAGTAGTATTTGGCGGCAGGGCACTGAAGCTTTCTTT	CASSIWRQGTEAFF
-	-	TRBV6-1	TRBJ1-5	TGTGCCAGCAGTGAGTACAGGAGTAGCAATCAGCCCCAGCATTTT	CASSEYRSSNQPQHF
-	TRBD2	TRBV4-2	TRBJ2-1	TGTGCCAGCAGCCATCCGGGACTAGCTGGGGAGCAGTTCTTC	CASSHPGLAGEQFF
-	TRBD2	TRBV7-3	TRBJ2-1	TGTGCCAGCAGCTCTAGCGGGGGCCGCAATGAGCAGTTCTTC	CASSSSGGRNEQFF
once	TRBD2	TRBV6-4	TRBJ2-3	TGTGCCAGCAGTGACTCTCCAGCGGGGGGGCGGGATACGCAGTATTTT	CASSDSPAGGRDTQYF
-	-	TRBV25-1	TRBJ1-2	TGTGCCAGCAGTGACCATTACACAGGGAAAGTGCCGAGGGGCTACACCTTC	CASSDHYTGKVPRGYTF
-	-	TRBV10-3	TRBJ1-1	TGTGCCATCAGTAGGGGACAAGGATCGGACACTGAAGCTTTCTTT	CAISRGQGSDTEAFF
-	TRBD1	TRBV5-8	TRBJ2-5	TGTGCCAGCAGCTTACTCCGCGGGACAGGGTTGGGGACCCAGTACTTC	CASSLLRGTGLGTQYF
once	-	TRBV5-1	TRBJ1-1	TGCGCCAGCAGCTTGTCCCTTCTAGCTTTCTTT	CASSLSLLAFF
once	-	TRBV9	TRBJ2-1	TGTGCCAGCAGCGCTTCAGGGGACTACAATGAGCAGTTCTTC	CASSASGDYNEQFF
-	TRBD1	TRBV19	TRBJ1-2	TGTGCCAGTAGCCCCGGGACAGGGGTCTTCTATGGCTACACCTTC	CASSPGTGVFYGYTF
-	-	TRBV28	TRBJ1-2	TGTGCCAGCAGGACGTCCTCCCCGACAGGCGACACTAACTATGGCTACACCTTC	CASRTSSPTGDTNYGYTF
-	TRBD1	TRBV7-8	TRBJ2-1	TGTGCCAGCAGTTCCTGGACAGGGTCTTTCAATGAGCAGTTCTTC	CASSSWTGSFNEQFF
few	-	TRBV19	TRBJ2-7	TGTGCCAGTAGTACCCAGGGATACGAGCAGTACTTC	CASSTQGYEQYF
-	TRBD1	TRBV5-1	TRBJ2-5	TGCGCCAGCAGCCACGGAGCACGGGACAGGGGGCTGGGGCCCCAGTACTTC	CASSHGARDRGLGPQYF
few	TRBD2	TRBV4-3	TRBJ2-7	TGCGCCAGCAGCCATTCGGGACTAGCGGGAGGGGACGAGCAGTACTTC	CASSHSGLAGGDEQYF
once	-	TRBV7-3	TRBJ2-5	TGTGCCAGCAGCAAACATGGAGCCCCGCAAGAGACCCAGTACTTC	CASSKHGAPQETQYF
-	TRBD1	TRBV27	TRBJ2-7	TGTGCCAGCAGTTTCGACAGGGCGGGCTACGAGCAGTACTTC	CASSFDRAGYEQYF
-	TRBD1	TRBV7-8	TRBJ1-5	TGTGCCAGCAGCACAAGGACAGGGGTTTCTTATAGCAATCAGCCCCAGCATTTT	CASSTRTGVSYSNQPQHF
few	-	TRBV13	TRBJ2-1	TGTGCCAGCAATCTCGGTCGCCGGAATGAGCAGTTCTTC	CASNLGRRNEQFF
-	TRBD2	TRBV9	TRBJ2-1	TGTGCCAGCAGCGTCGACCCTAGCGGGAGGGGGACCTACAATGAGCAGTTCTTC	CASSVDPSGRGTYNEQFF
-	TRBD2	TRBV7-2	TRBJ2-1	TGTGCCAGCAGCCCCACTGGGCTAGCGGGGGTCGTACTGACCTCTGAGCAGTTCTTC	CASSPTGLAGVVLTSEQFF
-	-	TRBV7-9	TRBJ1-2	TGTGCCAGCAGCTTAGTGGGGGCGCGAGGTGGCTACACCTTC	CASSLVGARGGYTF
-	TRBD2	TRBV9	TRBJ2-5	TGTGCCAGCAGCGCTACGGGGGGGACACCGTACCAAGAGACCCAGTACTTC	CASSATGGTPYQETQYF
-	-	TRBV5-1	TRBJ1-1	TGCGCCAGCAGCTTGGTAAGCGGAGACACTGAAGCTTTCTTT	CASSLVSGDTEAFF
-	-	TRBV11-2	TRBJ1-4	TGTGCCAGCAGCAATAGTCCAACTAATGAAAAACTGTTTTTT	CASSNSPTNEKLFF